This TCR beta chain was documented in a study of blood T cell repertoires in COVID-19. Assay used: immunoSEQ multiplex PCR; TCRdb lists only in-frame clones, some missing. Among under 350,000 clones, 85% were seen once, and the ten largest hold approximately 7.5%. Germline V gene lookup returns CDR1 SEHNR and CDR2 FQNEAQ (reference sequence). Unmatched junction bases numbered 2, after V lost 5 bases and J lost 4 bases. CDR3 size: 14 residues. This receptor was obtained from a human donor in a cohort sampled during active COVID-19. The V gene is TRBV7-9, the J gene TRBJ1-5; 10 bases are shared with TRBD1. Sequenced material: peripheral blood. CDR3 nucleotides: TGTGCCAGCAGCCAGGACAGGGGGAATCAGCCCCAGCATTTT. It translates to CASSQDRGNQPQHF. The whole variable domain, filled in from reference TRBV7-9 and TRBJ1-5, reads DTGVSQNPRHKITKRGQNVTFRCDPISEHNRLYWYRQTLGQGPEFLTYFQNEAQLEKSRLLSDRFSAERPKGSFSTLEIQRTEQGDSAMYLCASSQDRGNQPQHFGDGTRLSIL.